The 9 T cell receptor beta chains in this list originate from one sample, sequenced in a study of identical twins. Via MiXCR, TCRdb re-called the 5' RACE reads, giving one row per CDR3 protein. Here the sample spans around 530,000 distinct CDR3 sequences, roughly 15% being singletons. The same sample was also used in a study of yellow fever vaccine responses in identical twins.

The specimen was CD4+ T cells sorted from blood. The receptors originated from a woman aged 18-29 years in good health.

This clonotype was recorded at least ten times. CDR3 nucleotides: TGCGCCAGCAGCTCCACAGGGAGCTCCTACGAGCAGTACTTC. It specifies CASSSTGSSYEQYF. This chain uses TRBV5-1 with TRBJ2-7, with D possibly being TRBD1 (6 bases). CDR1 SGHRS and CDR2 YFSETQ come from the germline V gene. This CDR3 region has 14 residues. The germline V and J ends were trimmed by 3 bases and 0 bases, with 10 bases remaining between them.

V usage is TRBV20-1 and J usage is TRBJ2-1; TRBD2 is a possible D gene (6 bases). Germline V gene lookup returns CDR1 DFQATT and CDR2 SNEGSKA (reference sequence). The CDR3 extends over 12 amino acids. Trimming took off 3 bases at V and 7 bases at J, with 10 bases between the two ends. The CDR3 coding sequence is TGCAGTGCTAGCGGGGGATTTAATGAGCAGTTCTTC. It translates to CSASGGFNEQFF.

The V and J genes are TRBV28 and TRBJ2-1, with TRBD2 matching over 15 bases. Trimming at V came to 4 bases and at J to 7 bases, leaving 5 bases not matched to a gene. The CDR3 totals 16 residues. Germline CDR1 is MDHEN and CDR2 is SYDVKM. Here the CDR3 DNA reads TGTGCCAGCAGTTCATCCGGGACTAGCGGGAGGAATGAGCAGTTCTTC. This codes for CASSSSGTSGRNEQFF.

This clonotype was recorded many times. The V gene is TRBV10-3, the J gene TRBJ2-1; D might be TRBD1 (6 bases). Germline CDR1 reads ENHRY; CDR2 reads SYGVKD. There are 16 residues in the CDR3. V lost 10 bases, J lost 1 base, and 20 bases lay in between. CDR3 protein: CATTPSTGLSYNEQFF. The CDR3 nucleotides read TGTGCCACTACTCCGTCTACAGGGTTGTCCTACAATGAGCAGTTCTTC.

This clonotype was counted between two and nine times. The genes are TRBV20-1 and TRBJ2-7, with TRBD2 matching over 10 bases. The germline V gene has CDR1 DFQATT and CDR2 SNEGSKA (reference sequence). This CDR3 is 14 amino acids long. Trimming at V came to 2 bases and at J to 0 bases, leaving 1 base not matched to a gene. CDR3 region: CSARSSGGSYEQYF. The CDR3 nucleotides read TGCAGTGCTAGATCTAGCGGGGGCTCCTACGAGCAGTACTTC.

The rearrangement uses TRBV3-1 and TRBJ2-7, with D tentatively TRBD1 (5 bases). Between the trimmed V and J ends, which lost 4 bases and 9 bases, there was a span of 16 bases. The CDR3 is 13 amino acids. From germline, CDR1 is LGHDT and CDR2 YNNKEL (reference sequence). CDR3 amino acids: CASSPQGERAQYF. The CDR3 bases are TGTGCCAGCAGCCCCCAAGGGGAACGTGCGCAGTACTTC.

The CDR3 bases are TGTGCCAGCAGTTTTCGGGCGGGAGGGGACTACGAGCAGTACTTC. It specifies CASSFRAGGDYEQYF. The V call is TRBV12-3 or TRBV12-4, the J call TRBJ2-7, with 9 bases identical to TRBD2. The CDR3 totals 15 residues. J gave up 3 bases and V 3 bases, and 6 bases lay outside the gene matches.

The gene calls are TRBV6-5 and TRBJ1-2; TRBD1 agrees at 7 bases. The CDR3 has 14 residues. The junction had 10 bases not matched to a gene; V was cut back by 5 bases and J by 7 bases. Germline-derived CDR1 and CDR2 are MNHEY and SVGAGI. CDR3 region: CASSPSTGTRGYTF. CDR3 nucleotides: TGTGCCAGCAGTCCCTCGACAGGGACGCGTGGCTACACCTTC.

This clonotype was seen more than once but under ten times. This sequence joins TRBV20-1 and TRBJ2-6; TRBD1 matches 10 bases. This CDR3 has 16 residues. CDR1 and CDR2 from the germline V gene are DFQATT and SNEGSKA (reference sequence). V lost 2 bases and J lost 3; bases outside the gene matches: 4. CDR3 in amino acids: CSARWDRGNGANVLTF. The CDR3 DNA reads TGCAGTGCTAGATGGGACAGGGGAAATGGGGCCAACGTCCTGACTTTC.